This TCR beta chain was sequenced for a study of CXCR3-negative and CXCR3-positive naive CD8 T cells. General study points: TRB CDR3s of CXCR3-positive naive cells were more hydrophobic than those of CXCR3-negative naive cells.

Preparation of TRB cDNA libraries relied on 5' RACE carrying UMI labels. Reanalyzing the 5' RACE reads, TCRdb keeps one entry per CDR3 protein, without DNA. The specimen's table records approximately 100,000 distinct CDR3 sequences. Remarks on this clonotype: What it binds is unknown.

At 300,000 to 350,000 cells each, triplicate sorts were carried out for each CD8+ T cell subset. A CD45RO-CCR7+CD27+CD95- profile was what naive CD8+ T cells displayed. Germline CDR1 SQVTM, CDR2 ANQGSEA. The CDR3 extends over 14 amino acids. The source is a human donor in good health. Some clones in this sample may be carry-over from other donors' samples. The sequenced sample consisted of naive CXCR3+ CD8+ T cells from blood. The subset denotes: CD45RO-CCR7+CD27+CD95- naive CD8+ T cells expressing CXCR3 (TNR3+). V and J are TRBV29-1 and TRBJ2-2; there is no DNA to check the TCRdb D call of TRBD2. The CDR3 protein is CSVDGWAYTGELFF.